This T cell receptor beta chain was found in a study of human T cells and chemical hapten exposure. Overall study: Patch testing placed 0.01% DPC on the upper back, with readings at 6 days. Study-level points and caveats: A positive correlation with patch test score was found for PT1 expanded TCR counts.

TCRdb re-analysed the RACE reads in MiXCR, keeping a single row per CDR3 protein. The sample has 60,000 to 70,000 distinct CDR3 sequences; about a tenth are singletons. Described time point: pre-sensitization, week 0. The treatment is: therapeutic diphenylcyclopropenone sensitization with weekly scalp DPC. The CDR3 is 13 residues long. V was cut by 9 bases and J by 0 bases, with 11 bases left in between. This clonotype was detected ten times or more. Its target is unknown. The chain joins TRBV12-3 or TRBV12-4 to TRBJ2-5; D call uncertain. The receptor's source is a woman in her forties or fifties with alopecia areata. Some clones in this sample may be carry-over from other donors' samples. Sequencing used whole blood, obtained in connection with sensitization to the hapten diphenylcyclopropenone (DPC). The CDR3 DNA sequence: TGTGCCAGTGGGTCCCAGTACCAAGAGACCCAGTACTTC. As protein: CASGSQYQETQYF.